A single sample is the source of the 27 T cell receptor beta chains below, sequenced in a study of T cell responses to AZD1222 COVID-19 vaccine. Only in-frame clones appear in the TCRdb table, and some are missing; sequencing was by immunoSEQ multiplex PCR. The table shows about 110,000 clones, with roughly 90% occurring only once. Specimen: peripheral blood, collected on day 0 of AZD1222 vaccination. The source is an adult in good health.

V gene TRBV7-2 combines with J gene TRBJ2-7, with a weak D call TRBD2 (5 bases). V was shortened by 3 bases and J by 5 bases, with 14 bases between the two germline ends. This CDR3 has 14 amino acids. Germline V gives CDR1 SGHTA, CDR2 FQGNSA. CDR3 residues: CASSFGGPSNEQYF. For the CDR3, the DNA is TGTGCCAGCAGCTTCGGCGGGCCGAGCAACGAGCAGTACTTC. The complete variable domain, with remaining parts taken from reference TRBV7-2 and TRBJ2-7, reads GAGVSQSPSNKVTEKGKDVELRCDPISGHTALYWYRQSLGQGLEFLIYFQGNSAPDKSGLPSDRFSAERTGGSVSTLTIQRTQQEDSAVYLCASSFGGPSNEQYFGPGTRLTVT.

The CDR3 protein is CASRPGTGDIGELFF. The CDR3 region has the DNA TGTGCCAGTAGACCAGGGACAGGGGATATCGGGGAGCTGTTTTTT. This rearrangement joins TRBV19 to TRBJ2-2; 10 nucleotides match TRBD1. Looked up from germline, CDR1 is LNHDA and CDR2 is SQIVND (reference sequence). V shed 6 bases and J 7 bases; nucleotides not matched to a gene: 8. This CDR3 comprises 15 residues.

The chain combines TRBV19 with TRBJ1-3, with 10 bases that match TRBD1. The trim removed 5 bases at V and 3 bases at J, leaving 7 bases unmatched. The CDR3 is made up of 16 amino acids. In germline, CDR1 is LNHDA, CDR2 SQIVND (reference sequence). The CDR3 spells CASSYRDRGDGNTIYF. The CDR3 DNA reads TGTGCCAGTAGTTACCGGGACAGGGGAGATGGAAACACCATATATTTT.

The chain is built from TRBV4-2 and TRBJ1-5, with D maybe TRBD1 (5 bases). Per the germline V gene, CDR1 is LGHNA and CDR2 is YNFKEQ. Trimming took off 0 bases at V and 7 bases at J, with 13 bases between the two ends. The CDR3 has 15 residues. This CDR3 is CASSQDLGPPQPQHF. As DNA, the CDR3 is TGTGCCAGCAGCCAAGATCTGGGGCCTCCGCAGCCCCAGCATTTT.

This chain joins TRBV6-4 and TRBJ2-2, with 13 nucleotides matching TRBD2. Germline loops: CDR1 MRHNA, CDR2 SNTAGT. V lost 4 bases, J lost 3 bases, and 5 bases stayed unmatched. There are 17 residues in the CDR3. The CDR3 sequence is CASSVGTSGTHTGELFF. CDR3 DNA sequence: TGTGCCAGCAGTGTAGGGACTAGCGGGACTCACACCGGGGAGCTGTTTTTT.

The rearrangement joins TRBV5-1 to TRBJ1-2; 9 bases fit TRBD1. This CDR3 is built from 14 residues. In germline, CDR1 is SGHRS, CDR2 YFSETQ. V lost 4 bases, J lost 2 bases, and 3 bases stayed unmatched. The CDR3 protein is CASSPGQGNYGYTF. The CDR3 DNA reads TGCGCCAGCAGCCCGGGACAGGGAAACTATGGCTACACCTTC.

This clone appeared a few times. The CDR3 coding sequence is TGTGCCAGCACCCCCTTCTTTGCGGGAGACGTTCCCGGGGAGCTGTTTTTT. Residues: CASTPFFAGDVPGELFF. The gene calls are TRBV2 and TRBJ2-2, with 7 bases aligning to TRBD2. The junction had 17 bases not matched to a gene; V was cut back by 7 bases and J by 6 bases. CDR3 length equals 17 residues. CDR1 and CDR2 (germline): SNHLY, FYNNEI.

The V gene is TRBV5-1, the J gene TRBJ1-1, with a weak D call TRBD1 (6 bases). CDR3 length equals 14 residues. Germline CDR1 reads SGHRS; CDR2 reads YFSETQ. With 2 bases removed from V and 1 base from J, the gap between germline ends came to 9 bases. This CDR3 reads CASSLTTGNTEAFF. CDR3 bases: TGCGCCAGCAGCTTAACGACAGGGAACACTGAAGCTTTCTTT.

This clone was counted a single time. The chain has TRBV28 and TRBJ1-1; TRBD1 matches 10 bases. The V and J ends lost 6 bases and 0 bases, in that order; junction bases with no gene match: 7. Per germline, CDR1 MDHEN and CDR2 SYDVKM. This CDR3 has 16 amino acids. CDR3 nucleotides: TGTGCCAGCAGGGCGGACAGGGGGATGATGAACACTGAAGCTTTCTTT. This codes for CASRADRGMMNTEAFF.

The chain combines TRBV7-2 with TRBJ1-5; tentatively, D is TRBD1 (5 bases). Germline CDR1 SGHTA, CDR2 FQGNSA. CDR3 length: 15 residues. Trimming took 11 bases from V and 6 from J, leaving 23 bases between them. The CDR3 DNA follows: TGTGCCTCAGGGAGCGTAGGGTCAACGGGTCAGCCCCAGCATTTT. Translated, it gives CASGSVGSTGQPQHF.

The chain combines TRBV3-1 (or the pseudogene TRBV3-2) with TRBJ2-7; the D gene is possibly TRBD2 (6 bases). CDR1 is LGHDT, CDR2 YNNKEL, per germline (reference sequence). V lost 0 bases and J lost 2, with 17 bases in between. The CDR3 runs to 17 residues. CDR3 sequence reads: CASSQDRRGSVPYEQYF. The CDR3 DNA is TGTGCCAGCAGCCAAGATCGGAGGGGTTCCGTCCCCTACGAGCAGTACTTC.

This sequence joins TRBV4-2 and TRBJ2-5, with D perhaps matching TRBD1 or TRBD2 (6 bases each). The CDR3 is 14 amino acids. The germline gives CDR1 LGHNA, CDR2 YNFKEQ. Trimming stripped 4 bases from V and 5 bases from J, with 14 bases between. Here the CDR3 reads CASSPLGGRETQYF. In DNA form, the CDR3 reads TGTGCCAGCAGCCCCCTTGGGGGGCGTGAGACCCAGTACTTC.

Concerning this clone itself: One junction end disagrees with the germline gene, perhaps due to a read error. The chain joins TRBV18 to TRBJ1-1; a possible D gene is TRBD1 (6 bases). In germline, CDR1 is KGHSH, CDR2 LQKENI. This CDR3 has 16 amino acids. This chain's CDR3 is CATSQGSSDLNTEAFF. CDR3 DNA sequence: TGTGCCACCTCACAGGGCTCTTCGGATTTGAACACTGAAGCTTTCTTT.

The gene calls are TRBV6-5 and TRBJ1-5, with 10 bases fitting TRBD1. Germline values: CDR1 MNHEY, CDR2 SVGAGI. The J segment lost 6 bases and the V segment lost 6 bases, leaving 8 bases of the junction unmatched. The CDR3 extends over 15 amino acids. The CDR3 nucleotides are TGTGCCAGCAGGGGAAGACAGGGGGCAGGTCAGCCCCAGCATTTT. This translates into CASRGRQGAGQPQHF.

The CDR3 spells CASSQDYTYEQYF. For the CDR3, the DNA is TGTGCCAGCAGCCAAGACTACACCTACGAGCAGTACTTC. V is TRBV3-1 (or the pseudogene TRBV3-2) and J is TRBJ2-7; D remains unclear. Germline values: CDR1 LGHDT, CDR2 YNNKEL (reference sequence). The CDR3 consists of 13 residues. V was trimmed by 0 bases and J by 2 bases, leaving 5 bases between them.

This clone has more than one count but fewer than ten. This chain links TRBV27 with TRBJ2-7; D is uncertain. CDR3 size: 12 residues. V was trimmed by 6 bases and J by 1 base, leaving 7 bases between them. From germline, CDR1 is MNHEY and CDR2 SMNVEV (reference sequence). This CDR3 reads CASSPRSYEQYF. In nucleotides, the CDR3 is TGTGCCAGCAGCCCCCGATCCTACGAGCAGTACTTC.

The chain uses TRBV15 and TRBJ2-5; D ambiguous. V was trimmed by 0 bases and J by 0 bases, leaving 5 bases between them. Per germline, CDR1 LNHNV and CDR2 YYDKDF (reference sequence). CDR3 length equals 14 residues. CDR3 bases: TGTGCCACCAGCAGAGAGAGAAACCAAGAGACCCAGTACTTC. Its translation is CATSRERNQETQYF.

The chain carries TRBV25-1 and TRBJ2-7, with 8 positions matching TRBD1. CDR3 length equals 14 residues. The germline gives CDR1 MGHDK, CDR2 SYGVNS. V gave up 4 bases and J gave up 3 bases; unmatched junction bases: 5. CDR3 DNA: TGTGCCAGCAGTGCAAGACAGGGGAGCTACGAGCAGTACTTC. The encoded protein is CASSARQGSYEQYF.

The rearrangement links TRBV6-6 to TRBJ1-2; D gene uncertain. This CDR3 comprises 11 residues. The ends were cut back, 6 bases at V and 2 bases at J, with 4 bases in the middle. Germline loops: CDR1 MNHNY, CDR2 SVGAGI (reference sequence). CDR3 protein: CASSHNYGYTF. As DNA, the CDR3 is TGTGCCAGCAGCCACAACTATGGCTACACCTTC.

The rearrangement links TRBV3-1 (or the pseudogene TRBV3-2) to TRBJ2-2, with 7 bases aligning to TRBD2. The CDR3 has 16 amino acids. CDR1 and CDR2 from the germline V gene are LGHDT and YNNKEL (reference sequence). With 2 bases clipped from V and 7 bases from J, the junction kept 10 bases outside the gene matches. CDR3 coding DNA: TGTGCCAGCAGCCAACACATGACTAGCACCGGCGGGGAGCTGTTTTTT. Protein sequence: CASSQHMTSTGGELFF.

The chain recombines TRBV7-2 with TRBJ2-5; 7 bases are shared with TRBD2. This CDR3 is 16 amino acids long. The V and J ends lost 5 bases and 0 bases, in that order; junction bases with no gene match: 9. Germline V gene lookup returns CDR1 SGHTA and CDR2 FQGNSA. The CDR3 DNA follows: TGTGCCAGCAGCCCGAACCAAGCGGGAAACCAAGAGACCCAGTACTTC. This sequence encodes CASSPNQAGNQETQYF.

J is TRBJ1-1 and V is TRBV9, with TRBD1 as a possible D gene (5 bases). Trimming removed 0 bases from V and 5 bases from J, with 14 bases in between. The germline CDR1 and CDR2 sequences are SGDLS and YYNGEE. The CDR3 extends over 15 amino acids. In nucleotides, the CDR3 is TGTGCCAGCAGCGTAGGCTTCATGGGGCGTACTGAAGCTTTCTTT. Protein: CASSVGFMGRTEAFF.

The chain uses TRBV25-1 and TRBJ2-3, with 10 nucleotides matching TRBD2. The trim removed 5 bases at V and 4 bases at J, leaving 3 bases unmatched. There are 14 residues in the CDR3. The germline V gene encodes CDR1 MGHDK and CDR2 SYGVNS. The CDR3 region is CASSPGLAPDTQYF. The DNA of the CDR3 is TGTGCCAGCAGTCCGGGACTAGCGCCAGATACGCAGTATTTT. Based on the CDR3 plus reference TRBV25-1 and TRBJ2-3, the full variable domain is EADIYQTPRYLVIGTGKKITLECSQTMGHDKMYWYQQDPGMELHLIHYSYGVNSTEKGDLSSESTVSRIRTEHFPLTLESARPSHTSQYLCASSPGLAPDTQYFGPGTRLTVL.

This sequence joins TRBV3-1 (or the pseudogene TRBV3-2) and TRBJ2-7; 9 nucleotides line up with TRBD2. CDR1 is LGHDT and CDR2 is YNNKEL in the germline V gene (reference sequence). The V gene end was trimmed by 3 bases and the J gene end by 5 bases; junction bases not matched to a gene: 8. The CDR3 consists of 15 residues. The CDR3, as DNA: TGTGCCAGCAGCCAGATAGCGGGGGCCCTGAACGAGCAGTACTTC. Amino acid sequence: CASSQIAGALNEQYF.

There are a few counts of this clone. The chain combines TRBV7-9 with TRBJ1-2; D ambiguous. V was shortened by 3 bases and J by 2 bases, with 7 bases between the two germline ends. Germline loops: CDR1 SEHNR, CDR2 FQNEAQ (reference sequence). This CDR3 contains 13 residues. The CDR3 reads CASSFGQNYGYTF. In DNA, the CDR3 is TGTGCCAGCAGCTTCGGGCAGAACTATGGCTACACCTTC.

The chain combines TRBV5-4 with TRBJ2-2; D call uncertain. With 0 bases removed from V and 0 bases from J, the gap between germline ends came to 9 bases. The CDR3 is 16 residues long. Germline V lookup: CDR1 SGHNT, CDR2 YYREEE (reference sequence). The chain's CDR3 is CASSLGSPANTGELFF. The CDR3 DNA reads TGTGCCAGCAGCTTGGGTAGTCCCGCGAACACCGGGGAGCTGTTTTTT.

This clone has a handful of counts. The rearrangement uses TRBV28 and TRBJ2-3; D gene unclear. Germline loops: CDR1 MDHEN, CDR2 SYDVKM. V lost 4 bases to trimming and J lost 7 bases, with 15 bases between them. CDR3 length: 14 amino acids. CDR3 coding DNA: TGTGCCAGCAGTTCCTTGATTCGCGGTTATACGCAGTATTTT. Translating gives CASSSLIRGYTQYF.